The 4 T cell receptor beta chains presented below share a single source sample, sequenced in a study of blood T cell repertoires in COVID-19. Profiled with immunoSEQ multiplex PCR; TCRdb holds only in-frame clones, not every one. The profile shows some 200,000 clones, 83% of them singletons. Source material: peripheral blood. These receptors originate from a woman in her forties with acute or convalescent COVID-19.

This chain links TRBV5-1 with TRBJ2-5; maybe TRBD2 (6 bases). The CDR3 runs to 13 residues. The germline V gene has CDR1 SGHRS and CDR2 YFSETQ. The V end was cut by 2 bases, the J end by 2 bases, with 7 bases between. The CDR3 nucleotides read TGCGCCAGCAGCTTCGGGACTCAAGAGACCCAGTACTTC. Encoded protein: CASSFGTQETQYF.

This clone was seen only once. CDR3 nucleotide sequence: TGTGCTTCGGAAAGGACTGACAATGAGCAGTTCTTC. Translated: CASERTDNEQFF. This chain uses TRBV3-1 (or the pseudogene TRBV3-2) with TRBJ2-1; maybe TRBD2 (5 bases). CDR3 size: 12 residues. The germline CDR1 and CDR2 sequences are LGHDT and YNNKEL (reference sequence).

This rearrangement joins TRBV25-1 to TRBJ2-7, with 7 nucleotides matching TRBD2. Germline CDR1 is MGHDK and CDR2 is SYGVNS. This CDR3 is built from 15 residues. V lost 0 bases and J lost 5; bases outside the gene matches: 7. This CDR3 is CASSEYWEGIHEQYF. CDR3 in DNA: TGTGCCAGCAGTGAATACTGGGAGGGGATCCACGAGCAGTACTTC.

The V and J genes are TRBV7-9 and TRBJ2-2, with a weak D call TRBD1 (6 bases). Germline CDR1 reads SEHNR; CDR2 reads FQNEAQ (reference sequence). V was pared by 11 bases and J by 2 bases, with 12 bases between. The CDR3 length is 13 residues. CDR3 coding DNA: TGTGCCTGGCGGACAGCAAACACCGGGGAGCTGTTTTTT. Translated: CAWRTANTGELFF.